A selection of T cell receptor beta chains follows, all from one sample in a study of T cell changes during pregnancy in multiple sclerosis. The assay was immunoSEQ multiplex PCR, and TCRdb's table has in-frame clones only and misses some. This table holds under 60,000 clones, around 93% found once. The source was CD4+ T cells from peripheral blood mononuclear cells, collected after pregnancy. These receptors were collected from a female donor with multiple sclerosis, enrolled in a pregnancy study. The CDR3 runs from the conserved cysteine through the conserved F or W. The D gene is left open where the match is weak. Rows give clone size only sometimes, using once, few, many, or a class for an expanded clone.

TRBJ1-4 | TRBD1 | TRBV7-9 | - | CASSFLTGTNEKLFF | TGTGCCAGCAGCTTTTTGACAGGGACTAATGAAAAACTGTTTTTT
TRBJ2-3 | - | TRBV28 | - | CASRLGGQGTDTQYF | TGTGCCAGCAGATTGGGGGGGCAGGGAACAGATACGCAGTATTTT
TRBJ2-7 | TRBD2 | TRBV4-3 | few | CASSPSGTSGSRHEQYF | TGCGCCAGCAGCCCATCAGGGACTAGCGGGAGTAGGCACGAGCAGTACTTC
TRBJ2-7 | - | TRBV28 | - | CASSFSPSLALLREQYF | TGTGCCAGCAGTTTTTCGCCGTCGTTAGCCCTCTTAAGAGAGCAGTACTTC
TRBJ2-3 | TRBD1 | TRBV6-1 | - | CASGKRGLGDTQYF | TGTGCCAGCGGAAAGAGGGGGCTGGGGGATACGCAGTATTTT
TRBJ2-2 | - | TRBV19 | - | CASSSSSTGELFF | TGTGCCAGTAGTTCGTCTAGCACCGGGGAGCTGTTTTTT
TRBJ1-1 | - | TRBV4-3 | - | CASSPGGMNTEAFF | TGCGCCAGCAGCCCCGGAGGAATGAACACTGAAGCTTTCTTT
TRBJ1-1 | - | TRBV15 | few | CATSSWTLNTEAFF | TGTGCCACCAGCAGTTGGACACTGAACACTGAAGCTTTCTTT
TRBJ2-2 | - | TRBV18 | - | CASSPQSRNTGELFF | TGTGCCAGCTCACCCCAAAGCCGGAACACCGGGGAGCTGTTTTTT
TRBJ2-1 | - | TRBV25-1 | - | CASSGTAVYNEQFF | TGTGCCAGCAGTGGGACAGCGGTCTACAATGAGCAGTTCTTC
TRBJ2-7 | - | TRBV19 | few | CASSIAVFYEQYF | TGTGCCAGTAGCATAGCGGTTTTCTACGAGCAGTACTTC
TRBJ1-2 | TRBD1 | TRBV28 | - | CASRAGTGAYGYTF | TGTGCCAGCAGGGCCGGGACAGGGGCCTATGGCTACACCTTC
TRBJ2-3 | - | TRBV5-1 | - | CASSLGQIDTQYF | TGCGCCAGCAGCTTGGGGCAAATAGATACGCAGTATTTT
TRBJ2-2 | - | TRBV5-4 | - | CASSYRLGNTGELFF | TGTGCCAGCAGCTACCGACTGGGGAACACCGGGGAGCTGTTTTTT
TRBJ2-7 | - | TRBV7-2 | - | CASSLDGRGYEQYF | TGTGCCAGCAGCTTAGATGGCAGGGGCTACGAGCAGTACTTC
TRBJ2-7 | - | TRBV4-1 | - | CASSLERASSYEQYF | TGCGCCAGCAGCCTGGAGCGGGCGAGCTCCTACGAGCAGTACTTC
TRBJ2-3 | TRBD1 | TRBV19 | - | CASSPRGQRTDTQYF | TGTGCCAGTAGTCCACGGGGACAGAGGACAGATACGCAGTATTTT
TRBJ1-1 | TRBD1 | TRBV25-1 | - | CASSEFGGQGRTEAFF | TGTGCCAGCAGTGAATTCGGCGGACAGGGTAGGACTGAAGCTTTCTTT
TRBJ2-3 | - | TRBV7-2 | - | CASSLDRNTQYF | TGTGCCAGCAGCTTAGACAGAAATACGCAGTATTTT
TRBJ2-7 | - | TRBV7-2 | once | CASSLGRTSEQYF | TGTGCCAGCAGCTTAGGGAGGACCTCCGAGCAGTACTTC
TRBJ1-1 | - | TRBV19 | - | CASSRAFMNTEAFF | TGTGCCAGTAGTAGGGCCTTTATGAACACTGAAGCTTTCTTT
TRBJ1-5 | - | TRBV7-3 | - | CASSLHNQPQHF | TGTGCCAGCAGCTTACACAATCAGCCCCAGCATTTT
TRBJ2-7 | TRBD2 | TRBV19 | - | CASKTGGAYGGEQYF | TGTGCCAGTAAGACCGGGGGGGCGTATGGGGGCGAGCAGTACTTC
TRBJ2-1 | - | TRBV6-4 | - | CASSDTGLNEQFF | TGTGCCAGCAGTGACACAGGGCTGAATGAGCAGTTCTTC
TRBJ1-2 | TRBD1 | TRBV6-1 | - | CASIYGQGTYGYTF | TGTGCCAGCATTTATGGACAGGGGACCTATGGCTACACCTTC
TRBJ2-5 | - | TRBV2 | - | CASLGHPQETQYF | TGTGCCAGCCTGGGACACCCACAAGAGACCCAGTACTTC
TRBJ2-5 | - | TRBV20-1 | - | CSAGIGGTQYF | TGCAGTGCTGGGATAGGGGGGACCCAGTACTTC